The T cell receptor beta chain under discussion was sequenced for a study of cytomegalovirus exposure and HLA in healthy donors. Profiling relied on immunoSEQ multiplex PCR, and the TCRdb table lists in-frame clones only, not all of them. The top ten clones hold about 2.3% of a sample with approximately 160,000 clones, around four fifths of them seen once. This clone was picked up a small number of times. There are 15 residues in the CDR3. The V end lost 5 bases, the J end lost 2 bases, and 13 bases lay between the germline ends. The V gene's germline CDR1 is SGHRS and CDR2 YFSETQ. The sequenced sample consisted of PBMCs. This chain connects TRBV5-1 to TRBJ2-2, with D tentatively TRBD2 (5 bases). This TCR was sampled from a man younger than 45 in good health and CMV-seropositive. CDR3 bases: TGCGCCAGCAGTCTACCCCTAGCAAACACCGGGGAGCTGTTTTTT. Translating it yields CASSLPLANTGELFF.